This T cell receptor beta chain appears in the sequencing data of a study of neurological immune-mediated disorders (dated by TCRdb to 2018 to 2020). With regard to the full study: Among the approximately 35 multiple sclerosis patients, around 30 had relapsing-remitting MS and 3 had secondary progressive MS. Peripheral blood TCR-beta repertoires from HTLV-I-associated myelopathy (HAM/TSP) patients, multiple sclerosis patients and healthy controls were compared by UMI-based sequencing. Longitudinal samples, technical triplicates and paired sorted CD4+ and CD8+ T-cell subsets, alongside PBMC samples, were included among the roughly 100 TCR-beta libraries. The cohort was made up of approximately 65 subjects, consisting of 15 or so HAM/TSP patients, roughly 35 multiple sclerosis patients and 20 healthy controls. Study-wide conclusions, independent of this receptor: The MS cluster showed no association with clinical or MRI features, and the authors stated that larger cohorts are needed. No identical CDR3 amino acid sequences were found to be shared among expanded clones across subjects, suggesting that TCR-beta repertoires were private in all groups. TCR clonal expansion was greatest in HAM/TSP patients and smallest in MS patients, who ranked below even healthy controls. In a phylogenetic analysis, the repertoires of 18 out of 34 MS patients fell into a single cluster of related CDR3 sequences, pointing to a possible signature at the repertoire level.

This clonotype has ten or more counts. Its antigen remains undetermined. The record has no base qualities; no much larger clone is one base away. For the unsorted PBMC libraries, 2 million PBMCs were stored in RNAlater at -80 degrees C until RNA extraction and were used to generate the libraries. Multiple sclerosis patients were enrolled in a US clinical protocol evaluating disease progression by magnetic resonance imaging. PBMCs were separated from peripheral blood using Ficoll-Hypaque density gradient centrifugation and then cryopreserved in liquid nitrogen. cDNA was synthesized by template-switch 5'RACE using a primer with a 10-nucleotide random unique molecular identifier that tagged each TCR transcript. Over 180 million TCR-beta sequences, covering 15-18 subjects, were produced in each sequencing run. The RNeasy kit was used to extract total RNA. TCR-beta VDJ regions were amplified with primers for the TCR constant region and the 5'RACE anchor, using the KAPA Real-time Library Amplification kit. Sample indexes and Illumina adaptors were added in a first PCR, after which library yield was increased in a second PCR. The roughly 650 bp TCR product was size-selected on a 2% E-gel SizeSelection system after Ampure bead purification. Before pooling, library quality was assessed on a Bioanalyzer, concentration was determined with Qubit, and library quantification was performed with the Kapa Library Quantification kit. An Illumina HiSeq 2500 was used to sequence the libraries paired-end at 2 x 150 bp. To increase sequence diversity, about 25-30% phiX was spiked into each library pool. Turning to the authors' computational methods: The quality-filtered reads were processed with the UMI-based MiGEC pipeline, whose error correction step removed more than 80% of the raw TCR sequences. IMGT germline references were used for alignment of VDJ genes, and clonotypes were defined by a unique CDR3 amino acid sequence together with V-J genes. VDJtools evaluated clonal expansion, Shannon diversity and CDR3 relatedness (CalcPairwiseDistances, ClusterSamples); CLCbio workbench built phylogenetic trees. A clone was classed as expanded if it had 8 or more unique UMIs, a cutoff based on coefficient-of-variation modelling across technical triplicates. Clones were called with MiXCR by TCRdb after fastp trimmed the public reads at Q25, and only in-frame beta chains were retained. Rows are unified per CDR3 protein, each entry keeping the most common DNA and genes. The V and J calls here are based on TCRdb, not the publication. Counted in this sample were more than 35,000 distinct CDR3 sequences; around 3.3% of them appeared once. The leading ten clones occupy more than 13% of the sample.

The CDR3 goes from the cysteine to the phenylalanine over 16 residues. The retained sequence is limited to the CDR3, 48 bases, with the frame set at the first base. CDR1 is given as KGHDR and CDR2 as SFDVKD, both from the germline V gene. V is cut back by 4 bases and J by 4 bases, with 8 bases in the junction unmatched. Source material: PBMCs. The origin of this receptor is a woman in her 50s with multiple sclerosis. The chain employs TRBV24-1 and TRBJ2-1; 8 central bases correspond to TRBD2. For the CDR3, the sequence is CATSEAQAGGYNEQFF. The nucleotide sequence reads TGTGCCACCAGTGAGGCCCAGGCGGGAGGTTACAATGAGCAGTTCTTC.